This is a list of T cell receptor beta chains from one sample in a study of blood T cell repertoires in COVID-19. Only in-frame clones appear in the TCRdb table, and some are missing; sequencing was by immunoSEQ multiplex PCR. The sample contains roughly 220,000 clones, about 87% of which appear only once. The sample was PBMCs or T cells enriched from blood (not recorded which). Receptor source: a woman in her 30s who had recovered from COVID-19. The CDR3 runs from the conserved cysteine through the conserved F or W. A D gene is named only where the DNA matches it firmly. Not all rows give a size; the values are once, few, many and, for expanded clones, a class.

CDR3 protein: CASSPPGLPPYEQYF; CDR3 DNA: TGTGCCAGCAGCCCACCGGGACTACCTCCCTACGAGCAGTACTTC; D gene: TRBD2; V gene: TRBV3-1/TRBV3-2; clone size: .; J gene: TRBJ2-7
CDR3 protein: CASSLNRGDTEAFF; CDR3 DNA: TGTGCCAGCAGCCTTAACAGGGGTGACACTGAAGCTTTCTTT; D gene: TRBD1; V gene: TRBV5-6; clone size: .; J gene: TRBJ1-1
CDR3 protein: CASSSQGQAGELFF; CDR3 DNA: TGCGCCAGCAGCAGTCAGGGGCAGGCCGGGGAGCTGTTTTTT; D gene: .; V gene: TRBV5-1; clone size: .; J gene: TRBJ2-2
CDR3 protein: CASSPLPLAGGHTGELFF; CDR3 DNA: TGTGCCAGCAGTCCCCTCCCCTTAGCGGGGGGGCACACCGGGGAGCTGTTTTTT; D gene: TRBD2; V gene: TRBV6-6; clone size: .; J gene: TRBJ2-2
CDR3 protein: CASSLAFDRNTEAFF; CDR3 DNA: TGTGCCAGCAGCTTAGCCTTTGACAGGAACACTGAAGCTTTCTTT; D gene: .; V gene: TRBV7-2; clone size: .; J gene: TRBJ1-1
CDR3 protein: CSASRQGPRNSPLHF; CDR3 DNA: TGCAGTGCTAGTAGACAGGGGCCGCGTAATTCACCCCTCCACTTT; D gene: TRBD1; V gene: TRBV20-1; clone size: once; J gene: TRBJ1-6
CDR3 protein: CASSQVPGQGSYEQYF; CDR3 DNA: TGCGCCAGCAGCCAAGTCCCGGGACAGGGATCCTACGAGCAGTACTTC; D gene: TRBD1; V gene: TRBV4-1; clone size: .; J gene: TRBJ2-7
CDR3 protein: CASSLTTSSGYTF; CDR3 DNA: TGTGCCAGTAGTCTCACGACTAGCTCTGGCTACACCTTC; D gene: .; V gene: TRBV19; clone size: .; J gene: TRBJ1-2
CDR3 protein: CASSEGRTRGF; CDR3 DNA: TGTGCCAGCAGTGAAGGACGGACCCGGGGCTTT; D gene: .; V gene: TRBV6-1; clone size: .; J gene: TRBJ1-1
CDR3 protein: CASSVSTYSNQPQHF; CDR3 DNA: TGTGCCAGCAGCGTATCAACTTATAGCAATCAGCCCCAGCATTTT; D gene: .; V gene: TRBV5-6; clone size: .; J gene: TRBJ1-5
CDR3 protein: CSVDQGSGKNIQYF; CDR3 DNA: TGCAGCGTTGATCAGGGGTCGGGCAAAAACATTCAGTACTTC; D gene: .; V gene: TRBV29-1; clone size: once; J gene: TRBJ2-4
CDR3 protein: CASSQVEQGRYGYTF; CDR3 DNA: TGCGCCAGCAGCCAAGTTGAGCAGGGCCGCTATGGCTACACCTTC; D gene: .; V gene: TRBV4-1; clone size: .; J gene: TRBJ1-2
CDR3 protein: CASSVRDRGPQETQYF; CDR3 DNA: TGTGCCAGCAGCGTAAGGGACAGGGGGCCCCAAGAGACCCAGTACTTC; D gene: TRBD1; V gene: TRBV9; clone size: .; J gene: TRBJ2-5
CDR3 protein: CASSLDGGQGYSPLHF; CDR3 DNA: TGTGCCAGCAGCTTAGATGGGGGACAGGGATATTCACCCCTCCACTTT; D gene: TRBD1; V gene: TRBV11-2; clone size: .; J gene: TRBJ1-6
CDR3 protein: CASSPTGTHEQYF; CDR3 DNA: TGTGCCAGTAGCCCGACAGGGACCCACGAGCAGTACTTC; D gene: TRBD1; V gene: TRBV19; clone size: .; J gene: TRBJ2-7
CDR3 protein: CASSTLQGELTEAFF; CDR3 DNA: TGTGCCAGCAGTACGCTACAGGGTGAGTTGACTGAAGCTTTCTTT; D gene: .; V gene: TRBV6-2/TRBV6-3; clone size: .; J gene: TRBJ1-1
CDR3 protein: CASSTTGGAAADTQYF; CDR3 DNA: TGTGCCAGCAGCACAACCGGGGGGGCCGCCGCAGATACGCAGTATTTT; D gene: TRBD2; V gene: TRBV11-2; clone size: .; J gene: TRBJ2-3
CDR3 protein: CASSIDSQGYNEQFF; CDR3 DNA: TGTGCCAGTAGTATAGATTCTCAGGGGTACAATGAGCAGTTCTTC; D gene: .; V gene: TRBV19; clone size: .; J gene: TRBJ2-1
CDR3 protein: CASSLIPRRGNTEAFF; CDR3 DNA: TGTGCCAGCAGCTTAATACCCCGTCGGGGGAACACTGAAGCTTTCTTT; D gene: .; V gene: TRBV7-6; clone size: .; J gene: TRBJ1-1
CDR3 protein: CASSYSEDAGYTF; CDR3 DNA: TGTGCCAGCAGTTACTCAGAGGATGCGGGCTACACCTTC; D gene: .; V gene: TRBV6-5; clone size: .; J gene: TRBJ1-2
CDR3 protein: CASSQGAGGIYEQYF; CDR3 DNA: TGTGCCAGCAGCCAGGGGGCAGGGGGAATCTACGAGCAGTACTTC; D gene: TRBD1; V gene: TRBV7-9; clone size: .; J gene: TRBJ2-7
CDR3 protein: CASTHGRGVSYEQYF; CDR3 DNA: TGTGCCAGCACACACGGGAGGGGCGTTTCCTACGAGCAGTACTTC; D gene: TRBD2; V gene: TRBV11-2; clone size: .; J gene: TRBJ2-7
CDR3 protein: CASSQANRDYEQYF; CDR3 DNA: TGCGCCAGCAGCCAAGCTAACAGGGACTACGAGCAGTACTTC; D gene: .; V gene: TRBV4-3; clone size: few; J gene: TRBJ2-7
CDR3 protein: CASSLLEGLHGYTF; CDR3 DNA: TGCGCCAGCAGCCTATTGGAGGGGCTCCATGGCTACACCTTC; D gene: .; V gene: TRBV4-3; clone size: .; J gene: TRBJ1-2
CDR3 protein: CASSIGRANEKLFF; CDR3 DNA: TGTGCCAGTAGTATTGGCAGGGCAAATGAAAAACTGTTTTTT; D gene: .; V gene: TRBV19; clone size: .; J gene: TRBJ1-4
CDR3 protein: CASSPLPDTQYF; CDR3 DNA: TGTGCCAGCAGCCCCCTACCAGATACGCAGTATTTT; D gene: .; V gene: TRBV14; clone size: .; J gene: TRBJ2-3
CDR3 protein: CASSSQGGVNEKLFF; CDR3 DNA: TGCGCCAGCAGCTCACAGGGGGGTGTCAATGAAAAACTGTTTTTT; D gene: TRBD1; V gene: TRBV5-1; clone size: .; J gene: TRBJ1-4
CDR3 protein: CASSLGGPGTNEKLFF; CDR3 DNA: TGTGCCAGCAGCTTGGGTGGGCCAGGAACTAATGAAAAACTGTTTTTT; D gene: .; V gene: TRBV5-4; clone size: .; J gene: TRBJ1-4
CDR3 protein: CASSLGEGASYEQYF; CDR3 DNA: TGCGCCAGCAGCTTGGGTGAGGGGGCTTCCTACGAGCAGTACTTC; D gene: TRBD1; V gene: TRBV5-1; clone size: .; J gene: TRBJ2-7
CDR3 protein: CASSERTGAGYGYTF; CDR3 DNA: TGTGCCAGCAGCGAGAGGACAGGGGCCGGATATGGCTACACCTTC; D gene: TRBD1; V gene: TRBV9; clone size: .; J gene: TRBJ1-2
CDR3 protein: CAISEGTPGPQHF; CDR3 DNA: TGTGCCATCAGTGAAGGGACACCCGGGCCCCAGCATTTT; D gene: .; V gene: TRBV10-3; clone size: .; J gene: TRBJ1-5
CDR3 protein: CASSRDSGQDQFF; CDR3 DNA: TGTGCCAGTAGTCGGGATTCGGGACAGGACCAGTTCTTC; D gene: TRBD1; V gene: TRBV19; clone size: once; J gene: TRBJ2-1
CDR3 protein: CASSQAPLRWDSRNYGYTF; CDR3 DNA: TGCGCCAGCAGCCAAGCCCCACTACGATGGGACAGTCGAAACTATGGCTACACCTTC; D gene: TRBD1; V gene: TRBV4-1; clone size: .; J gene: TRBJ1-2
CDR3 protein: CASSYSRITDTQYF; CDR3 DNA: TGTGCCAGCAGTTATAGCCGTATCACAGATACGCAGTATTTT; D gene: .; V gene: TRBV6-5; clone size: few; J gene: TRBJ2-3
CDR3 protein: CASSQDQILAGGTPYEQYF; CDR3 DNA: TGCGCCAGCAGCCAAGACCAGATTCTAGCGGGGGGGACTCCCTACGAGCAGTACTTC; D gene: TRBD2; V gene: TRBV4-1; clone size: .; J gene: TRBJ2-7
CDR3 protein: CASSFGRNYGYTF; CDR3 DNA: TGTGCCAGCAGCTTCGGCAGGAACTATGGCTACACCTTC; D gene: .; V gene: TRBV7-9; clone size: .; J gene: TRBJ1-2
CDR3 protein: CASSYLDEQYF; CDR3 DNA: TGTGCCAGCAGTTACTTAGACGAGCAGTACTTC; D gene: .; V gene: TRBV6-5; clone size: .; J gene: TRBJ2-7
CDR3 protein: CASSQDRTGGATDTQYF; CDR3 DNA: TGTGCCAGCAGCCAAGATAGGACCGGGGGGGCCACAGATACGCAGTATTTT; D gene: TRBD2; V gene: TRBV4-2; clone size: .; J gene: TRBJ2-3
CDR3 protein: CASSSAYEQYF; CDR3 DNA: TGCGCCAGCAGCTCGGCCTACGAGCAGTACTTC; D gene: .; V gene: TRBV5-1; clone size: .; J gene: TRBJ2-7
CDR3 protein: CASSVLIAGGNSDEQFF; CDR3 DNA: TGTGCCAGCAGCGTCCTAATTGCGGGGGGAAATAGCGATGAGCAGTTCTTC; D gene: TRBD2; V gene: TRBV9; clone size: .; J gene: TRBJ2-1
CDR3 protein: CASSLVQGSYNEQFF; CDR3 DNA: TGTGCCAGCAGCTTAGTCCAGGGATCCTACAATGAGCAGTTCTTC; D gene: .; V gene: TRBV7-3; clone size: .; J gene: TRBJ2-1
CDR3 protein: CASSVVEDAEAFF; CDR3 DNA: TGTGCCAGCAGCGTAGTCGAGGATGCTGAAGCTTTCTTT; D gene: .; V gene: TRBV9; clone size: .; J gene: TRBJ1-1
CDR3 protein: CASRTSGGVFANTGELFF; CDR3 DNA: TGTGCCAGCAGGACTAGCGGGGGGGTTTTCGCGAACACCGGGGAGCTGTTTTTT; D gene: TRBD2; V gene: TRBV2; clone size: .; J gene: TRBJ2-2
CDR3 protein: CASSLVMEGISAFF; CDR3 DNA: TGTGCCAGCAGCTTAGTGATGGAGGGGATATCGGCTTTCTTT; D gene: .; V gene: TRBV7-2; clone size: .; J gene: TRBJ1-1
CDR3 protein: CASSLAGGSNQPQHF; CDR3 DNA: TGTGCCAGCAGTTTGGCGGGAGGTAGCAATCAGCCCCAGCATTTT; D gene: .; V gene: TRBV28; clone size: .; J gene: TRBJ1-5
CDR3 protein: CASSQTGLGTEAFF; CDR3 DNA: TGTGCCAGCAGCCAGACAGGGCTTGGCACTGAAGCTTTCTTT; D gene: TRBD1; V gene: TRBV3-1/TRBV3-2; clone size: .; J gene: TRBJ1-1
CDR3 protein: CASSYPGVAGEQYF; CDR3 DNA: TGTGCCAGCAGTTACCCGGGGGTAGCTGGTGAGCAGTACTTC; D gene: .; V gene: TRBV6-5; clone size: .; J gene: TRBJ2-7
CDR3 protein: CASSVAGGTNYGYTF; CDR3 DNA: TGTGCCAGCAGCGTAGCTGGCGGCACGAACTATGGCTACACCTTC; D gene: .; V gene: TRBV9; clone size: .; J gene: TRBJ1-2
CDR3 protein: CASSLALSGGEGYTF; CDR3 DNA: TGTGCCAGCAGCTTAGCGCTAAGCGGGGGAGAAGGCTACACCTTC; D gene: .; V gene: TRBV7-9; clone size: .; J gene: TRBJ1-2
CDR3 protein: CASSFAVRDGYTF; CDR3 DNA: TGTGCCAGCAGTTTTGCCGTGCGCGATGGCTACACCTTC; D gene: .; V gene: TRBV12-3/TRBV12-4; clone size: .; J gene: TRBJ1-2
CDR3 protein: CASSHQLADFGYEQYF; CDR3 DNA: TGTGCCAGCAGCCACCAACTAGCGGACTTCGGCTACGAGCAGTACTTC; D gene: TRBD2; V gene: TRBV27; clone size: .; J gene: TRBJ2-7